The next 12 T cell receptor beta chains were all read from a single sample in a study of OX40 agonist ivuxolimab in advanced cancers. Clones were sequenced by immunoSEQ multiplex PCR, and TCRdb holds only the in-frame ones, with some missing. The sample contains 55,000 to 75,000 clones, about four fifths of which appear only once. Sample: CD4+ or CD8+ T cells sorted from blood, taken in a trial of the OX40 agonist ivuxolimab. The origin of the receptors is an adult with an advanced solid tumor such as melanoma, head and neck, liver or kidney cancer.

In its sample, this clone was seen a few times. The CDR3 DNA is TGTGCCAGCAGTGATTTGAGGTCAGGGCAAGAGACCCAGTACTTC. Protein sequence: CASSDLRSGQETQYF. This rearrangement joins TRBV2 to TRBJ2-5; D may be TRBD1 (5 bases). Germline loops: CDR1 SNHLY, CDR2 FYNNEI. The CDR3 is made up of 15 amino acids. The V gene lost 3 bases and the J gene lost 2 bases, with 13 bases spanning the gap.

J is TRBJ2-5 and V is TRBV4-2, with TRBD2 identical over 13 bases. J was trimmed by 4 bases and V by 4 bases; bases with no gene match: 9. Germline V gives CDR1 LGHNA, CDR2 YNFKEQ. The CDR3 contains 17 residues. CDR3 nucleotide sequence: TGTGCCAGCAGCCTCGGAATCACTAGCGGGGGGGCAGAGACCCAGTACTTC. Translating gives CASSLGITSGGAETQYF.

This clone was counted a few times. This chain joins TRBV6-1 and TRBJ2-5; 7 bases are shared with TRBD2. The CDR3 has 13 residues. Germline lookup yields CDR1 MNHNS and CDR2 SASEGT. V trimming: 8 bases; J trimming: 2 bases; junction bases outside the gene matches: 5. CDR3 bases: TGTGCCAGCTCTCTAGCGGCACAAGAGACCCAGTACTTC. Protein: CASSLAAQETQYF.

This clone has a single count. This chain links TRBV19 with TRBJ2-2; 8 bases align to TRBD2. The CDR3 covers 15 residues. Losses at the gene ends were 8 bases for V and 9 bases for J; bases not matched to a gene: 14. Germline V gene lookup returns CDR1 LNHDA and CDR2 SQIVND (reference sequence). CDR3 bases: TGTGCCAGTTCTACCCGCGGGGGGAACCTCCGGGAGCTGTTTTTT. This encodes CASSTRGGNLRELFF. Combining the CDR3 with reference TRBV19 and TRBJ2-2 gives the whole variable domain DGGITQSPKYLFRKEGQNVTLSCEQNLNHDAMYWYRQDPGQGLRLIYYSQIVNDFQKGDIAEGYSVSREKKESFPLTVTSAQKNPTAFYLCASSTRGGNLRELFFGEGSRLTVL.

The chain has TRBV5-1 and TRBJ2-3; 9 bases align to TRBD1. In germline, CDR1 is SGHRS, CDR2 YFSETQ. V gave up 4 bases and J gave up 1 base; unmatched junction bases: 7. The CDR3 is 16 amino acids. CDR3 sequence: CASSSLQGAGTDTQYF. In DNA form, the CDR3 reads TGCGCCAGCAGCAGCCTACAGGGGGCCGGCACAGATACGCAGTATTTT. The full variable domain, its missing parts supplied by reference TRBV5-1 and TRBJ2-3, is KAGVTQTPRYLIKTRGQQVTLSCSPISGHRSVSWYQQTPGQGLQFLFEYFSETQRNKGNFPGRFSGRQFSNSRSEMNVSTLELGDSALYLCASSSLQGAGTDTQYFGPGTRLTVL.

This clone was seen just once. The junction differs from germline at one of its ends, possibly a read error. The same CDR3 is also encoded by other DNA sequences in this sample. This chain joins TRBV15 and TRBJ2-3; TRBD2 is a possible D gene (6 bases). Germline loops: CDR1 LNHNV, CDR2 YYDKDF (reference sequence). The CDR3 consists of 16 residues. The chain's CDR3 is CATSRGGAESTDTQYF. The CDR3 DNA reads TGCGCCACCAGCAGAGGAGGGGCAGAAAGCACAGATACGCAGTATTTT.

The V and J genes are TRBV30 and TRBJ2-1, with 8 bases lining up with TRBD1. V lost 0 bases and J lost 7; bases outside the gene matches: 2. Germline loops: CDR1 GTSNPN, CDR2 SVGIG (reference sequence). The CDR3 has 13 residues. The CDR3 loop reads CAWSVQGVNEQFF. The CDR3 DNA reads TGTGCCTGGAGTGTACAGGGGGTAAATGAGCAGTTCTTC. Supplemented by reference TRBV30 and TRBJ2-1, the full variable domain reads SQTIHQWPATLVQPVGSPLSLECTVEGTSNPNLYWYRQAAGRGLQLLFYSVGIGQISSEVPQNLSASRPQDRQFILSSKKLLLSDSGFYLCAWSVQGVNEQFFGPGTRLTVL.

This clone was counted between two and nine times. The chain employs TRBV2 and TRBJ1-4; a possible D gene is TRBD1 (5 bases). The CDR3 runs to 15 residues. Germline lookup yields CDR1 SNHLY and CDR2 FYNNEI. Trimming stripped 4 bases from V and 0 bases from J, with 9 bases between. In DNA form, the CDR3 reads TGTGCCAGCAGTGTGAGGGGTCCAACTAATGAAAAACTGTTTTTT. This gives the protein CASSVRGPTNEKLFF.

The chain couples TRBV28 to TRBJ1-4, with 11 positions matching TRBD1. Per germline, CDR1 MDHEN and CDR2 SYDVKM. The junction had 9 bases not matched to a gene; V was cut back by 5 bases and J by 7 bases. There are 16 residues in the CDR3. CDR3 sequence reads: CASSHRDRGRGEKLFF. The CDR3 region has the DNA TGTGCCAGCAGTCACCGGGACAGGGGGAGGGGTGAAAAACTGTTTTTT. Looking up the rest from reference TRBV28 and TRBJ1-4 gives the full variable domain: DVKVTQSSRYLVKRTGEKVFLECVQDMDHENMFWYRQDPGLGLRLIYFSYDVKMKEKGDIPEGYSVSREKKERFSLILESASTNQTSMYLCASSHRDRGRGEKLFFGSGTQLSVL.

The rearrangement joins TRBV6-1 to TRBJ2-7; D is unresolved. CDR3 length equals 13 residues. V dropped 2 bases and J dropped 5 bases, with 10 bases sitting between them. CDR1 is MNHNS, CDR2 SASEGT, per germline. The CDR3 DNA is TGTGCCAGCAGTGAAAGGTCGGGCCACGAGCAGTACTTC. As protein: CASSERSGHEQYF.

This clone showed up just a few times. CDR3 amino acids: CASSSTVSASPLHF. CDR3 coding DNA: TGTGCCAGCAGCTCGACAGTATCTGCTTCACCCCTCCACTTT. V is TRBV7-9 and J is TRBJ1-6; the D gene is possibly TRBD1 (5 bases). The V end was cut by 4 bases, the J end by 9 bases, with 13 bases between. The germline CDR1 and CDR2 sequences are SEHNR and FQNEAQ (reference sequence). CDR3 length: 14 amino acids.

This clone was seen once. The rearrangement joins TRBV7-6 to TRBJ2-5, with D unresolved. CDR3 length equals 14 residues. V was cut by 2 bases and J by 3 bases, with 10 bases left in between. Germline V CDR1 and CDR2: SGHVS, FNYEAQ. The CDR3 bases are TGTGCCAGCAGCTTATACACCCCGGAAGAGACCCAGTACTTC. Encoded protein: CASSLYTPEETQYF.